This T cell receptor (beta chain) was identified during a study of CD8 T cells in ankylosing spondylitis (dated by TCRdb to 2016 to 2017). For the wider study: The study set out to find disease-linked TCR variants by profiling T cell receptor beta repertoires in ankylosing spondylitis patients and healthy donors. Peripheral blood samples were taken, and synovial fluid was additionally collected from ankylosing spondylitis patients. The full study cohort comprised around 23 ankylosing spondylitis patients and 85 to 120 healthy donors. Overall study results and their limits: Blood from ankylosing spondylitis patients appeared to be characterized by a TCR beta motif composed of under 10 highly homologous amino acid variants. According to the report, matched synovial fluid samples from ankylosing spondylitis patients were significantly enriched for the disease-linked clones. A CD8+ phenotype was shown by the disease-linked clones, which were found at relatively low frequencies in peripheral blood. Some motif variants had previously been reported in the synovial fluid and blood of reactive arthritis patients, which suggests shared mechanisms of disease initiation.

At the junction V is shortened by 4 bases and J by 9 bases; bases outside the gene matches: 5. The CDR3 measures 13 amino acids from cysteine to phenylalanine. Here the CDR3 DNA is all that survives: 39 bases in frame from base 1. Reading the germline V gene gives CDR1 SGHVS and CDR2 FQNEAQ. The listed sequencing device is Illumina HiSeq 2500. TCR beta libraries were prepared by quantitative 5'-RACE with molecular barcodes. The authors processed their data as follows. A new computational method, built on a probabilistic model of VDJ rearrangement, was used to identify disease-linked TCR variants. The public reads were run again by TCRdb, first through fastp at Q25 and then through MiXCR, and only productive beta chains were kept. Rows with a matching CDR3 protein are joined into one entry that keeps the most common DNA and genes. TCRdb, rather than the study authors, made the V and J calls. This sample gives roughly 300,000 distinct CDR3 sequences in total; less than 9.5% of them show up just once. 13% to 15% of the sample is held by the ten biggest clonotypes.

This clonotype was counted between two and nine times. The clone's antigen remains unknown. No clone much larger than this one lies a single base away; base qualities are absent. The chain is made from TRBV7-8 and TRBJ2-1, and TRBD2 matches 8 of the central bases. This TCR came from a male donor with ankylosing spondylitis. Sequenced input: blood, either unsorted or a sorted T cell fraction (not recorded which). The DNA sequence follows: TGTGCCAGCAGCTCGGACGCGGGAGGTGAGCAGTTCTTC. Protein translation: CASSSDAGGEQFF.